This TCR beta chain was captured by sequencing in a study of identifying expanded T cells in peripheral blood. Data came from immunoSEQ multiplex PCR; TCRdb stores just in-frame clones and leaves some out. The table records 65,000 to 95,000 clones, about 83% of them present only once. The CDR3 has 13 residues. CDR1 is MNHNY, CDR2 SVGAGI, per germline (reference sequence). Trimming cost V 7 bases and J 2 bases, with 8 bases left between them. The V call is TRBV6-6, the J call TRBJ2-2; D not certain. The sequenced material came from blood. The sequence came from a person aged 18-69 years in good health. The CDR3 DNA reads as TGTGCCAGCAACAACCCCAACACCGGGGAGCTGTTTTTT. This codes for CASNNPNTGELFF.